The clone carrying this TCR beta chain was observed once. Trimming removed 4 bases at V and 4 bases at J, with 12 bases between. Germline CDR1 SGHRS, CDR2 YFSETQ. This CDR3 is built from 14 residues. This entry is derived from a study of shared clonotypes between healthy human individuals. Produced via immunoSEQ multiplex PCR; TCRdb's table is partial and in-frame only. The data hold some 900,000 clones, with over 75% observed a single time. This clonotype was sampled from a man aged 18-30 years in good health. The source material was memory CD4+ T cells sorted from blood. As for subset: CD45RA-negative fraction. The V call is TRBV5-1, the J call TRBJ1-3, with D perhaps TRBD1 (6 bases). CDR3 in DNA: TGCGCCAGCAGCACTAACAGGGAAGGAAACACCATATATTTT. Translated, it gives CASSTNREGNTIYF.